This TCR beta chain was recovered during a study of blood T cell repertoires in COVID-19. At the level of the study: From the United States, Italy and Spain came samples of acute and convalescent COVID-19. From T cells, B-cell-depleted T cells, or PBMCs came the material, which was cDNA or gDNA.

CDR3 length: 14 amino acids. CDR1 SNHLY and CDR2 FYNNEI come from the germline V gene. With 7 bases removed from V and 0 bases from J, the gap between germline ends came to 12 bases. In the authors' workflow: Nucleated cell number was recorded as an estimate derived from reference gene primer amplification. The method was immunoSEQ multiplex PCR; TCRdb's version includes in-frame clones alone and lacks a portion of them. V, J and clone size reflect that table, while D and trimming were determined from the DNA. This sample has 200,000 to 300,000 clones, with around 87% found just once. Sequenced material: peripheral blood. This clonotype was obtained from a woman aged 45-65 years with acute or convalescent COVID-19. The chain recombines TRBV2 with TRBJ1-2, with D possibly matching TRBD1 (5 bases). The CDR3 DNA reads as TGTGCCAGCACGAGGAGCAGGGCTAACTATGGCTACACCTTC. Amino acid sequence: CASTRSRANYGYTF.